One and the same sample provided the 23 T cell receptor beta chains below, sequenced in a study of T cells after yellow fever vaccination. TCRdb processed the 5' RACE reads anew with MiXCR; each CDR3 protein has one entry. The sample records a few hundred thousand distinct CDR3 sequences, around 20% being singletons. The material was PBMCs, obtained before the yellow fever booster vaccination. These receptors originate from a young man who received the YFV17D yellow fever vaccine.

This rearrangement joins TRBV5-6 to TRBJ2-1; no definite D call. The CDR3 runs 12 residues. The V gene lost 0 bases and the J gene lost 13 bases, with 11 bases spanning the gap. Per the germline V gene, CDR1 is SGHDT and CDR2 is YYEEEE. The CDR3 bases are TGTGCCAGCAGCTTGGGTCTTGACGGCCAGTTCTTC. Encoded protein: CASSLGLDGQFF.

This clonotype has just a few counts. The chain links TRBV20-1 to TRBJ1-2; the D is unclear. V lost 3 bases to trimming and J lost 4 bases, with 12 bases between them. The CDR3 runs to 13 residues. Germline V CDR1 and CDR2: DFQATT, SNEGSKA (reference sequence). The CDR3 DNA sequence: TGCAGTGCTAGGGCGGGGTTCAGCTATGGCTACACCTTC. Residues: CSARAGFSYGYTF.

The chain recombines TRBV7-3 with TRBJ2-5; D call uncertain. The germline CDR1 and CDR2 sequences are SGHTA and FQGTGA. The CDR3 covers 13 residues. The ends were cut back, 1 base at V and 2 bases at J, with 5 bases in the middle. CDR3: CASSLNQQETQYF. The CDR3 region has the DNA TGTGCCAGCAGCTTAAACCAGCAAGAGACCCAGTACTTC.

The chain couples TRBV20-1 to TRBJ1-2; D is ambiguous. The CDR3 is made up of 12 amino acids. From germline, CDR1 is DFQATT and CDR2 SNEGSKA (reference sequence). Trimming removed 6 bases at V and 2 bases at J, with 10 bases between. The CDR3 spells CSATTVNYGYTF. DNA for the CDR3: TGCAGTGCCACCACAGTAAACTATGGCTACACCTTC.

This clonotype was seen only a few times. The chain is built from TRBV7-9 and TRBJ2-3; TRBD2 agrees at 10 bases. CDR3 size: 15 residues. The V gene end was trimmed by 4 bases and the J gene end by 6 bases; junction bases not matched to a gene: 7. From germline, CDR1 is SEHNR and CDR2 FQNEAQ (reference sequence). The CDR3 spells CASSSSLAGADTQYF. In DNA form, the CDR3 reads TGTGCCAGCAGCTCCTCGCTAGCGGGGGCTGATACGCAGTATTTT.

The chain employs TRBV6-1 and TRBJ1-1; D might be TRBD1 (6 bases). Germline V gives CDR1 MNHNS, CDR2 SASEGT. The CDR3 runs 14 residues. Deletions cut 1 base from V and 5 bases from J, with 11 bases between. DNA for the CDR3: TGTGCCAGCAGTGAAGAGGGGGGTTTTACTGAAGCTTTCTTT. It translates to CASSEEGGFTEAFF.

This clonotype has just a few counts. This chain uses TRBV4-1 with TRBJ1-1; D possibly corresponds to TRBD1 (5 bases). There are 15 residues in the CDR3. In germline, CDR1 is MGHRA, CDR2 YSYEKL. Trimming left V 4 bases short and J 5 bases short, with 17 bases between. Written as DNA, the CDR3 is TGCGCCAGCAGCCTGGTCGGGGCCAAGGGAACTGAAGCTTTCTTT. Translating gives CASSLVGAKGTEAFF.

This clonotype was seen only a few times. V usage is TRBV12-3 or TRBV12-4 and J usage is TRBJ1-5, with 7 positions matching TRBD1. The CDR3 consists of 15 residues. V was clipped by 5 bases and J by 3 bases; unmatched bases: 7. The DNA for the CDR3 is TGTGCCAGCAGTCGTCGGACAGGAGTCAATCAGCCCCAGCATTTT. It translates to CASSRRTGVNQPQHF.

The rearrangement joins TRBV18 to TRBJ1-6; 7 nucleotides agree with TRBD1. The V gene's germline CDR1 is KGHSH and CDR2 LQKENI. With 6 bases clipped from V and 8 bases from J, the junction kept 10 bases outside the gene matches. The CDR3 has 15 residues. In nucleotides, the CDR3 is TGTGCCAGCTCCCGATTCGGACAGGAGGATTCACCCCTCCACTTT. Its translation: CASSRFGQEDSPLHF. The full variable domain, rest sourced from reference TRBV18 and TRBJ1-6, is NAGVMQNPRHLVRRRGQEARLRCSPMKGHSHVYWYRQLPEEGLKFMVYLQKENIIDESGMPKERFSAEFPKEGPSILRIQQVVRGDSAAYFCASSRFGQEDSPLHFGNGTRLTVT.

In its sample, this clonotype was seen a few times. The rearrangement uses TRBV12-3 or TRBV12-4 and TRBJ2-3; weak D call: TRBD2 (5 bases). CDR3 size: 14 residues. V dropped 6 bases and J dropped 0 bases, with 10 bases sitting between them. The CDR3 bases are TGTGCCAGCAGACCCACGGGAAGCACAGATACGCAGTATTTT. Translating gives CASRPTGSTDTQYF.

In this sample, this clonotype turned up a few times. The V gene is TRBV6-2 or TRBV6-3, the J gene TRBJ2-5; D is unclear. The germline V gene encodes CDR1 MNHEY and CDR2 SVGEGT. Trimming pared 6 bases from V and 1 base from J, leaving 15 bases between. The CDR3 runs to 15 residues. CDR3 sequence: CASRPKTSFQETQYF. CDR3 nucleotide sequence: TGTGCCAGCAGGCCTAAGACATCTTTCCAAGAGACCCAGTACTTC.

J is TRBJ1-3 and V is TRBV7-2; a weak D match, TRBD1 (6 bases). The CDR3 sequence is 15 residues long. Trimming stripped 3 bases from V and 2 bases from J, with 11 bases between. The germline V gene encodes CDR1 SGHTA and CDR2 FQGNSA. CDR3 sequence reads: CASSFQGHPGNTIYF. The CDR3, as DNA: TGTGCCAGCAGCTTCCAGGGGCACCCTGGAAACACCATATATTTT.

This CDR3 reads CASSYPGVGVPYEQYV. The CDR3 nucleotides read TGTGCCAGCAGTTACCCGGGTGTCGGGGTCCCCTACGAGCAGTACGTC. The chain combines TRBV6-2 or TRBV6-3 with TRBJ2-7; D is possibly TRBD2 (5 bases). This CDR3 comprises 16 residues. Deletions cut 2 bases from V and 2 bases from J, with 16 bases between. Germline CDR1 MNHEY, CDR2 SVGEGT.

The V and J genes are TRBV23-1 and TRBJ1-6, with a tentative D call TRBD1 (6 bases). TRBV23-1 is an ORF for which the function is uncertain. Trimming left V 8 bases short and J 7 bases short, with 21 bases between. The CDR3 sequence is 16 residues long. CDR3 protein: CASSSPPGVTNSPLHF. Written as DNA, the CDR3 is TGCGCCAGCTCTTCCCCCCCAGGGGTGACAAATTCACCCCTCCACTTT.

The chain uses TRBV7-9 and TRBJ2-7; TRBD2 aligns across 7 bases. Per germline, CDR1 SEHNR and CDR2 FQNEAQ (reference sequence). V lost 5 bases and J lost 4; bases outside the gene matches: 8. The CDR3 is made up of 14 amino acids. In DNA form, the CDR3 reads TGTGCCAGCAGCCCGGGGAGGGAGCGTTACGAGCAGTACTTC. Amino acid sequence: CASSPGRERYEQYF. Complete variable domain (other parts from reference TRBV7-9 and TRBJ2-7): DTGVSQNPRHKITKRGQNVTFRCDPISEHNRLYWYRQTLGQGPEFLTYFQNEAQLEKSRLLSDRFSAERPKGSFSTLEIQRTEQGDSAMYLCASSPGRERYEQYFGPGTRLTVT.

The V gene is TRBV30, the J gene TRBJ1-1; D is undetermined. V shed 4 bases and J shed 10 bases, with 16 bases lying between them. The germline CDR1 and CDR2 sequences are GTSNPN and SVGIG (reference sequence). This CDR3 comprises 12 residues. This CDR3 is CAWTRHVEGAFF. CDR3 sequence (DNA): TGTGCCTGGACTCGACATGTCGAAGGAGCTTTCTTT. The variable domain in full, with the rest retrieved from reference TRBV30 and TRBJ1-1, is SQTIHQWPATLVQPVGSPLSLECTVEGTSNPNLYWYRQAAGRGLQLLFYSVGIGQISSEVPQNLSASRPQDRQFILSSKKLLLSDSGFYLCAWTRHVEGAFFGQGTRLTVV.

This clonotype has more than one count but fewer than ten. The V gene is TRBV6-6, the J gene TRBJ2-1; weak D call: TRBD2 (5 bases). V was trimmed by 5 bases and J by 15 bases, leaving 14 bases between them. This CDR3 is built from 11 residues. Germline values: CDR1 MNHNY, CDR2 SVGAGI (reference sequence). The CDR3 is CASSKAVYPFF. Written as DNA, the CDR3 is TGTGCCAGCAGTAAAGCGGTCTATCCGTTCTTC.

The chain uses TRBV4-3 and TRBJ2-3, with 7 bases that match TRBD2. V lost 7 bases and J lost 3; bases outside the gene matches: 7. The V gene's germline CDR1 is LGHNA and CDR2 YSLEER. CDR3 size: 14 residues. CDR3 sequence reads: CASKPGGWTDTQYF. In DNA, the CDR3 is TGCGCCAGCAAACCGGGGGGATGGACAGATACGCAGTATTTT.

There are a few counts of this clonotype. V is TRBV11-2 and J is TRBJ1-2, with D possibly being TRBD1 (5 bases). Trimming took off 1 base at V and 2 bases at J, with 8 bases between the two ends. Germline V gene lookup returns CDR1 SGHAT and CDR2 FQNNGV. CDR3 length: 14 amino acids. CDR3 sequence reads: CASSLGRGNYGYTF. The CDR3 DNA reads TGTGCCAGCAGCTTAGGTCGGGGGAACTATGGCTACACCTTC.

The sample holds a few counts of this clonotype. This chain's CDR3 is CASSLAGSFDTQYF. CDR3 coding DNA: TGTGCCAGCAGCTTAGCGGGGTCGTTTGATACGCAGTATTTT. The J gene is TRBJ2-3, the V gene TRBV7-2; D remains unclear. The V end lost 0 bases, the J end lost 6 bases, and 10 bases lay between the germline ends. This CDR3 region has 14 residues. Germline CDR1 SGHTA, CDR2 FQGNSA.

CDR3 sequence (DNA): TGTGCCAGCCGACTGGGACAGGATCCTGCCTACGAGCAGTACTTC. Its translation: CASRLGQDPAYEQYF. This chain connects TRBV27 to TRBJ2-7, with 8 positions matching TRBD1. CDR3 length equals 15 residues. Trimming at V came to 8 bases and at J to 2 bases, leaving 11 bases not matched to a gene. Germline CDR1 MNHEY, CDR2 SMNVEV (reference sequence).

Only a few counts were recorded for this clonotype. The rearrangement uses TRBV6-5 and TRBJ2-5, with TRBD1 matching 7 bases. In germline, CDR1 is MNHEY, CDR2 SVGAGI. The CDR3 runs 16 residues. Trimming removed 2 bases from V and 2 bases from J; junction bases left unmatched: 8. The DNA of the CDR3 is TGTGCCAGCAGTTACGCGCTGGGGACAGCACAAGAGACCCAGTACTTC. It encodes CASSYALGTAQETQYF.

Ten or more counts support this clonotype. The CDR3 DNA reads TGCAGCGCACGAGGAGGGACAGGGAACAATGAGCAGTTCTTC. Its translation: CSARGGTGNNEQFF. The rearrangement links TRBV29-1 to TRBJ2-1, with 9 bases that match TRBD1. The CDR3 spans 14 residues. Germline CDR1 and CDR2: SQVTM and ANQGSEA. The trim removed 7 bases at V and 5 bases at J, leaving 9 bases unmatched.